The 21 T cell receptor beta chains listed next were all sequenced from one sample in a study of graft-versus-host responses after intestinal transplantation. This table comes from immunoSEQ multiplex PCR, and its TCRdb copy is limited to in-frame clones, with some not included. The data show 29,000 or so clones, 85% to 95% seen once. The starting material was PBMCs, obtained about 65 days after intestinal transplant. Receptors originate from a human patient who received an intestinal transplant, so some T cells may come from the graft donor.

J is TRBJ1-5 and V is TRBV11-2, with a tentative D call TRBD1 (5 bases). Germline loops: CDR1 SGHAT, CDR2 FQNNGV. The V end lost 3 bases, the J end lost 5 bases, and 8 bases lay between the germline ends. The CDR3 contains 13 residues. The CDR3 DNA is TGTGCCAGCAGCTTTATAGGGGATCAGCCCCAGCATTTT. Translated: CASSFIGDQPQHF.

This sequence joins TRBV11-2 and TRBJ2-7, with TRBD1 identical over 7 bases. The J call is in doubt because the DNA end fits TRBJ2-5 better. CDR1 and CDR2 from the germline V gene are SGHAT and FQNNGV. The CDR3 is 14 residues long. CDR3 in amino acids: CASSTGAGKETQYF. CDR3 DNA: TGTGCCAGCAGCACAGGGGCAGGGAAAGAGACCCAGTACTTC.

This sequence joins TRBV5-1 and TRBJ2-7, with a tentative D call TRBD1 (6 bases). V gave up 3 bases and J gave up 1 base, with 11 bases separating them. Germline lookup yields CDR1 SGHRS and CDR2 YFSETQ. The length of the CDR3 is 14 residues. The CDR3 spells CASSWRQGSYEQYF. CDR3 nucleotide sequence: TGCGCCAGCAGCTGGAGGCAGGGGTCCTACGAGCAGTACTTC.

V and J are TRBV7-8 and TRBJ2-7, with 9 bases lining up with TRBD2. This CDR3 is built from 16 residues. The junction had 11 bases not matched to a gene; V was cut back by 1 base and J by 7 bases. The germline gives CDR1 SGHVS, CDR2 FQNEAQ. The CDR3 coding sequence is TGTGCCAGCAGCTTAGGCGGGGGGGATTACCCCGGGGAGCAGTACTTC. Its protein product is CASSLGGGDYPGEQYF.

Note on this clone: One junction end does not reproduce the germline sequence, and a read error may be involved. The genes are TRBV29-1 and TRBJ1-2, with D unresolved. Germline lookup yields CDR1 SQVTM and CDR2 ANQGSEA. This CDR3 region has 13 residues. The CDR3 reads CSARTAPNYGYTF. CDR3 sequence (DNA): TGCAGCGCTAGGACTGCGCCTAATTATGGCTACACCTTC.

The V call is TRBV6-1, the J call TRBJ1-4, with TRBD1 as a possible D gene (6 bases). CDR3 length equals 14 residues. V was pared by 6 bases and J by 8 bases, with 16 bases between. CDR1 is MNHNS, CDR2 SASEGT, per germline. DNA for the CDR3: TGTGCCAGCAGGCCAACAGGGCCTGGCGAAAAACTGTTTTTT. It translates to CASRPTGPGEKLFF.

The chain couples TRBV5-4 to TRBJ1-1, with 7 positions matching TRBD1. CDR3 length: 16 amino acids. The germline V gene encodes CDR1 SGHNT and CDR2 YYREEE (reference sequence). With V trimmed by 3 bases and J by 1 base, 9 bases remained unmatched. CDR3 DNA sequence: TGTGCCAGCAGCTCTAAAGGGACAGCTAAGAACACTGAAGCTTTCTTT. Its translation: CASSSKGTAKNTEAFF.

In this sample, this clone turned up once. This sequence joins TRBV11-2 and TRBJ2-4; tentatively, D is TRBD1 (5 bases). Germline V gene data show CDR1 as SGHAT and CDR2 as FQNNGV. V was shortened by 3 bases and J by 0 bases, with 9 bases between the two germline ends. The CDR3 contains 15 residues. The CDR3 protein is CASSFHQGAKNIQYF. For the CDR3, the DNA is TGTGCCAGCAGCTTCCATCAGGGAGCCAAAAACATTCAGTACTTC.

This chain uses TRBV7-2 with TRBJ2-7; maybe TRBD1 (5 bases). Germline-derived CDR1 and CDR2 are SGHTA and FQGNSA. V lost 2 bases and J lost 1, with 18 bases in between. This CDR3 is built from 17 residues. CDR3: CASSLLDWGQGSYEQYF. The CDR3, as DNA: TGTGCCAGCAGCTTATTAGACTGGGGCCAGGGATCCTACGAGCAGTACTTC.

V gene TRBV21-1 combines with J gene TRBJ1-6. TRBV21-1 constitutes a pseudogene. The CDR3 is made up of 14 amino acids. CDR3 DNA sequence: TGTGCCAGCAGCCGGGAAACCAATAATTCACCCCTCCACTTT. This encodes CASSRETNNSPLHF.

The rearrangement uses TRBV2 and TRBJ2-1, with 7 bases lining up with TRBD2. The CDR3 contains 14 residues. The V segment lost 6 bases and the J segment 3 bases; nucleotides outside the gene matches: 5. Germline V gene lookup returns CDR1 SNHLY and CDR2 FYNNEI. The CDR3 protein is CASRTGTNYNEQFF. The CDR3 bases are TGTGCCAGCAGGACCGGGACTAACTACAATGAGCAGTTCTTC.

The table lists this clone with a count of one. This chain connects TRBV27 to TRBJ1-1, with D possibly matching TRBD1 (5 bases). The ends were cut back, 5 bases at V and 0 bases at J, with 25 bases in the middle. The CDR3 contains 19 residues. Per the germline V gene, CDR1 is MNHEY and CDR2 is SMNVEV (reference sequence). CDR3 in DNA: TGTGCCAGCAGTACCTTAAACCTAGACAGCTCCCAAATGAACACTGAAGCTTTCTTT. Translation: CASSTLNLDSSQMNTEAFF.

The chain links TRBV2 to TRBJ2-1, with D possibly matching TRBD1 (5 bases). V dropped 4 bases and J dropped 3 bases, with 10 bases sitting between them. The germline V gene encodes CDR1 SNHLY and CDR2 FYNNEI. The CDR3 consists of 14 residues. CDR3 region: CASSVGPIYNEQFF. CDR3 nucleotides: TGTGCCAGCAGTGTGGGGCCGATCTACAATGAGCAGTTCTTC.

A single count supports this clone. The CDR3 spells CASSLAASYEQYF. The CDR3 coding sequence is TGCGCCAGCAGCTTGGCTGCGAGCTACGAGCAGTACTTC. This sequence joins TRBV5-1 and TRBJ2-7, with no clear D. V was cut by 0 bases and J by 3 bases, with 7 bases left in between. Germline CDR1 and CDR2: SGHRS and YFSETQ. The CDR3 length is 13 residues.

V usage is TRBV19 and J usage is TRBJ2-7, with a weak D call TRBD1 (6 bases). The CDR3 is made up of 14 amino acids. Germline CDR1 and CDR2: LNHDA and SQIVND (reference sequence). Trimming stripped 5 bases from V and 1 base from J, with 12 bases between. CDR3 in DNA: TGTGCCAGTAGTTCGGCAGGGGTATCCTACGAGCAGTACTTC. This encodes CASSSAGVSYEQYF.

This clone came up once. The rearrangement joins TRBV4-3 to TRBJ2-2; 8 bases line up with TRBD2. CDR3 size: 18 residues. The germline CDR1 and CDR2 sequences are LGHNA and YSLEER. The V and J ends lost 1 base and 4 bases, in that order; junction bases with no gene match: 11. This CDR3 reads CASSQGLGAGESTGELFF. The CDR3 DNA is TGCGCCAGCAGCCAAGGACTCGGAGCGGGGGAGTCCACCGGGGAGCTGTTTTTT.

V is TRBV25-1 and J is TRBJ1-6; tentatively, D is TRBD1 (6 bases). V lost 9 bases, J lost 0 bases, and 12 bases lay in between. Germline V gene lookup returns CDR1 MGHDK and CDR2 SYGVNS. This CDR3 spans 15 amino acids. The CDR3 DNA is TGTGCCAGTTGTACAGGGAGCTCCTATAATTCACCCCTCCACTTT. This translates into CASCTGSSYNSPLHF.

The rearrangement links TRBV7-8 to TRBJ2-7; 14 positions match TRBD2. V shed 0 bases, J shed 5 bases, and the junction held 6 bases outside the gene matches. This CDR3 region has 17 residues. The germline gives CDR1 SGHVS, CDR2 FQNEAQ. The CDR3 here is CASSLAGLAGEGNEQYF. DNA for the CDR3: TGTGCCAGCAGCTTAGCGGGACTAGCGGGAGAGGGAAACGAGCAGTACTTC.

The chain uses TRBV4-1 and TRBJ2-5, with D possibly TRBD2 on 6 matching bases. Germline-derived CDR1 and CDR2 are MGHRA and YSYEKL. CDR3 length: 16 amino acids. Trimming left V 1 base short and J 5 bases short, with 17 bases between. The CDR3 reads CASSQVYRPRGETQYF. CDR3 in DNA: TGCGCCAGCAGCCAAGTTTATCGCCCACGGGGGGAGACCCAGTACTTC.

The V call is TRBV2, the J call TRBJ2-1; 9 nucleotides align to TRBD2. Germline V gene lookup returns CDR1 SNHLY and CDR2 FYNNEI. The CDR3 contains 15 residues. V lost 6 bases to trimming and J lost 8 bases; unmatched junction nucleotides: 11. CDR3 loop: CASRIAGEFGDEQFF. The CDR3 DNA is TGTGCCAGCAGGATAGCGGGAGAGTTTGGCGATGAGCAGTTCTTC. Full variable domain (remainder filled in from reference TRBV2 and TRBJ2-1): EPEVTQTPSHQVTQMGQEVILRCVPISNHLYFYWYRQILGQKVEFLVSFYNNEISEKSEIFDDQFSVERPDGSNFTLKIRSTKLEDSAMYFCASRIAGEFGDEQFFGPGTRLTVL.

The chain is built from TRBV6-1 and TRBJ2-7; D not resolved. V lost 10 bases and J lost 3, with 19 bases in between. Looked up from germline, CDR1 is MNHNS and CDR2 is SASEGT. The CDR3 spans 14 residues. This chain's CDR3 is CATLAPRGIYEQYF. In nucleotides, the CDR3 is TGTGCCACCCTCGCCCCGCGAGGAATCTACGAGCAGTACTTC.